The 18 T cell receptor beta chains presented below share a single source sample, sequenced in a study of T cells in Graves' hyperthyroidism and ophthalmopathy. Researchers took RNA transcripts and amplified the TCR beta CDR3 regions from them. HTBI primers were used for first-round RT-PCR of the TCR CDR3. Each CDR3 protein gets one entry after TCRdb re-called the multiplex PCR reads with MiXCR. The data show about 350,000 distinct CDR3 sequences, around 15% seen once. The specimen was blood. Receptors originate from a woman aged 55-75 years with Graves' ophthalmopathy.

This clonotype was recorded many times. CDR3 sequence reads: CASSQEGTGGGQETQYF. The CDR3 DNA sequence: TGCGCCAGCAGCCAAGAGGGGACAGGGGGCGGCCAAGAGACCCAGTACTTC. The chain combines TRBV4-1 with TRBJ2-5; 12 bases align to TRBD1. Losses at the gene ends were 0 bases for V and 1 base for J; bases not matched to a gene: 3. The CDR3 is 17 residues long. Germline lookup yields CDR1 MGHRA and CDR2 YSYEKL.

On this clonotype itself: This is likely a read error, given that the CDR3 carries no conserved phenylalanine or tryptophan at its end. This rearrangement joins TRBV28 to TRBJ2-7, with 11 bases matching TRBD2. CDR3 length: 14 amino acids. The V and J ends lost 7 bases and 4 bases, in that order; junction bases with no gene match: 6. Per the germline V gene, CDR1 is MDHEN and CDR2 is SYDVKM. In DNA, the CDR3 is TGTGCCAGCACCCCTAGCGGGAGGATTTACGAGCAGTACCTC. This sequence encodes CASTPSGRIYEQYL.

The sample holds a few counts of this clonotype. The chain couples TRBV5-6 to TRBJ2-5; TRBD2 aligns across 7 bases. CDR3 length: 14 amino acids. Germline CDR1 reads SGHDT; CDR2 reads YYEEEE. J gave up 6 bases and V 0 bases, and 5 bases lay outside the gene matches. The DNA for the CDR3 is TGTGCCAGCAGCTTGGGGACTAGGGGCCAGACCCAGTACTTC. Translated, it gives CASSLGTRGQTQYF.

The chain recombines TRBV28 with TRBJ2-1; D remains unclear. The CDR3 runs to 15 residues. The germline V gene encodes CDR1 MDHEN and CDR2 SYDVKM. V was cut by 2 bases and J by 1 base, with 9 bases left in between. The CDR3 reads CASSLLVASYNEQFF. The CDR3, as DNA: TGTGCCAGCAGTTTACTCGTAGCATCCTACAATGAGCAGTTCTTC.

This clonotype was picked up many times. V gene TRBV30 combines with J gene TRBJ2-7, with D possibly matching TRBD1 (6 bases). In germline, CDR1 is GTSNPN, CDR2 SVGIG (reference sequence). Deletions cut 3 bases from V and 4 bases from J, with 10 bases between. The CDR3 runs 12 residues. The CDR3 spells CAWSTTGYEQYF. DNA for the CDR3: TGTGCCTGGAGCACCACAGGGTACGAGCAGTACTTC. Supplemented by reference TRBV30 and TRBJ2-7, the full variable domain reads SQTIHQWPATLVQPVGSPLSLECTVEGTSNPNLYWYRQAAGRGLQLLFYSVGIGQISSEVPQNLSASRPQDRQFILSSKKLLLSDSGFYLCAWSTTGYEQYFGPGTRLTVT.

This clonotype came up a few times. The chain recombines TRBV6-1 with TRBJ1-6; D may be TRBD1 (6 bases). Trimming took off 6 bases at V and 9 bases at J, with 12 bases between the two ends. The CDR3 spans 13 residues. The germline V gene encodes CDR1 MNHNS and CDR2 SASEGT. CDR3 in amino acids: CASRRGEGSPLHF. The CDR3 region has the DNA TGTGCCAGCAGAAGGGGGGAAGGTTCACCCCTCCACTTT.

Many counts were recorded for this clonotype. This chain uses TRBV11-2 with TRBJ1-1; D gene ambiguous. The ends were cut back, 1 base at V and 5 bases at J, with 2 bases in the middle. In germline, CDR1 is SGHAT, CDR2 FQNNGV. The CDR3 is 11 amino acids. The CDR3 DNA is TGTGCCAGCAGCTTAGTGACTGAAGCTTTCTTT. Residues: CASSLVTEAFF.

This rearrangement joins TRBV4-2 to TRBJ2-2; maybe TRBD1 (6 bases). The CDR3 contains 17 residues. Deletions cut 0 bases from V and 5 bases from J, with 16 bases between. Germline loops: CDR1 LGHNA, CDR2 YNFKEQ. CDR3 region: CASSQDLKGVGTGELFF. Written as DNA, the CDR3 is TGTGCCAGCAGCCAAGATCTCAAGGGGGTTGGGACCGGGGAGCTGTTTTTT.

The sample holds many counts of this clonotype. The chain couples TRBV20-1 to TRBJ1-4, with 7 bases lining up with TRBD1. Trimming cost V 0 bases and J 7 bases; bases outside gene matches: 5. From germline, CDR1 is DFQATT and CDR2 SNEGSKA (reference sequence). CDR3 length: 14 amino acids. The DNA for the CDR3 is TGCAGTGCTAGAGACTCGACAGGGAGTGAAAAACTGTTTTTT. Amino acid sequence: CSARDSTGSEKLFF.

This clonotype was counted between two and nine times. The V call is TRBV19, the J call TRBJ2-2, with D possibly matching TRBD2 (6 bases). The ends were cut back, 5 bases at V and 4 bases at J, with 11 bases in the middle. Germline V gene data show CDR1 as LNHDA and CDR2 as SQIVND (reference sequence). This CDR3 is 14 amino acids long. The CDR3 nucleotides read TGTGCCAGTAGTGTAACCGGGAGCACCGGGGAGCTGTTTTTT. Translated: CASSVTGSTGELFF.

This clonotype showed up many times. The V gene is TRBV28, the J gene TRBJ1-4; D may be TRBD1 (6 bases). Trimming left V 5 bases short and J 10 bases short, with 11 bases between. This CDR3 has 12 amino acids. Germline CDR1 MDHEN, CDR2 SYDVKM. The CDR3 DNA sequence: TGTGCCAGCAGTGGGGGGGCCGGAAAACTGTTTTTT. Translating it yields CASSGGAGKLFF.

This clonotype was counted many times. The rearrangement links TRBV20-1 to TRBJ1-1, with D perhaps TRBD1 (5 bases). The CDR3 runs 16 residues. Trimming cost V 2 bases and J 1 base, with 17 bases left between them. The germline CDR1 and CDR2 sequences are DFQATT and SNEGSKA (reference sequence). CDR3 DNA sequence: TGCAGTGCTAGACCGGGGCACGGACGGCAGAACACTGAAGCTTTCTTT. Translated, it gives CSARPGHGRQNTEAFF.

The rearrangement joins TRBV9 to TRBJ1-5; no reliable D call. The CDR3 runs to 15 residues. Germline CDR1 is SGDLS and CDR2 is YYNGEE. V shed 0 bases and J shed 3 bases, with 10 bases lying between them. CDR3 bases: TGTGCCAGCAGCGTAGAGGGCAGGTTCAATCAGCCCCAGCATTTT. Translated: CASSVEGRFNQPQHF.

This clonotype was counted at least ten times. This chain links TRBV6-2 or TRBV6-3 with TRBJ1-6; 10 bases agree with TRBD1. From germline, CDR1 is MNHEY and CDR2 SVGEGT. V shed 5 bases, J shed 6 bases, and the junction held 16 bases outside the gene matches. The CDR3 contains 19 residues. CDR3 coding DNA: TGTGCCAGCAGTCCCTTCAATCCCGGGACAGGGGCTTCTAATTCACCCCTCCACTTT. It translates to CASSPFNPGTGASNSPLHF.

Only a few counts were recorded for this clonotype. The chain employs TRBV28 and TRBJ1-5, with 7 positions matching TRBD1. This CDR3 contains 13 residues. V gave up 6 bases and J gave up 5 bases; unmatched junction bases: 4. Germline lookup yields CDR1 MDHEN and CDR2 SYDVKM. CDR3 DNA: TGTGCCAGCAGAGACAGGGAGGATCAGCCCCAGCATTTT. Its protein product is CASRDREDQPQHF.

This clonotype was detected ten times or more. The chain is built from TRBV11-2 and TRBJ2-1, with 11 nucleotides matching TRBD1. This CDR3 contains 15 residues. In germline, CDR1 is SGHAT, CDR2 FQNNGV. V trimming: 5 bases; J trimming: 4 bases; junction bases outside the gene matches: 4. The CDR3 sequence: CASSPGTGGYNEQFF. In DNA, the CDR3 is TGTGCCAGCAGCCCGGGGACAGGGGGTTACAATGAGCAGTTCTTC.

V is TRBV7-2 and J is TRBJ2-1; 7 bases are a match to TRBD1. The CDR3 runs to 11 residues. The V segment lost 4 bases and the J segment 15 bases; nucleotides outside the gene matches: 6. Germline CDR1 SGHTA, CDR2 FQGNSA. CDR3 amino acids: CASSSDRYLFF. The CDR3 bases are TGTGCCAGCAGCTCGGACAGGTATCTGTTCTTC.

This clonotype was counted at least ten times. V is TRBV7-8 and J is TRBJ2-7; 7 nucleotides match TRBD1. The V and J ends lost 7 bases and 3 bases, in that order; junction bases with no gene match: 9. The CDR3 contains 14 residues. Germline CDR1 and CDR2: SGHVS and FQNEAQ. The CDR3 region is CASNLGTAHYEQYF. In DNA, the CDR3 is TGTGCCAGCAATCTCGGGACAGCTCACTACGAGCAGTACTTC.